This TCR beta chain was recovered during a study of PD-L1 blockade in urothelial cancer. About the research overall: T cells were recovered from blood samples at a median of roughly 150,000.

In germline, CDR1 is SGHNT, CDR2 YENEEA. Trimming took off 5 bases at V and 0 bases at J, with 16 bases between the two ends. The CDR3 is 17 residues long. The data were produced by immunoSEQ multiplex PCR, yet TCRdb's version contains in-frame clones alone and is incomplete. The data contain roughly 48,000 clones, under 90% of them singletons. About this clone itself: Its target is not known.

Study observations and caveats: Having blood TCR clonality under the median before treatment predicted better survival. Durable benefit accompanied greater 3-week expansion of tumor-associated blood clones.

Sequenced material: PBMCs, taken around atezolizumab (anti-PD-L1) treatment. J is TRBJ1-4 and V is TRBV11-3; D possibly corresponds to TRBD1 (5 bases). The sequence was obtained from a man aged 40-49 years with urothelial cancer. The CDR3 loop reads CASSPGSVRATNEKLFF. CDR3 nucleotides: TGTGCCAGCAGCCCAGGGTCAGTCAGGGCAACTAATGAAAAACTGTTTTTT.